This T cell receptor (beta chain) originates from a study of OX40 agonist ivuxolimab in advanced cancers. Regarding the complete study: Ivuxolimab, which targeted the costimulatory receptor OX40 (CD134), was an agonistic, fully human IgG2 monoclonal antibody. The purpose of peripheral TCRbeta sequencing was to test whether ivuxolimab changed TCR sequence diversity and led to clonal T-cell expansion. A male proportion of approximately 83% and a mean age of roughly 58 years, ranging from about 20 to 80, were recorded for the dose-escalation cohort. Partial responses occurred in three dose-escalation patients: two with cutaneous melanoma and one with hepatocellular carcinoma. The monotherapy dose-escalation portion (N ≈ 56 patients) of the phase I ivuxolimab trial is reported in the paper. Intravenous ivuxolimab was administered to patients every 2 weeks at six dose levels: 0.01, 0.1, 0.3, 1.5, 3 and 10 mg/kg. Among the 50 to 55 dose-escalation patients, around 20 had hepatocellular carcinoma, roughly 15 melanoma, 9 renal cell carcinoma and 9 head and neck cancer. Prior anti-PD-1, anti-PD-L1 or anti-CTLA-4 therapy was permitted, and approximately 41% of dose-escalation patients had received checkpoint inhibitors.

Per the germline V gene, SGHNT is the CDR1 and YENEEA is the CDR2. The junction carries 10 bases between V and J, which are trimmed by 5 bases and 4 bases respectively. CDR3 length: 13 amino acids, cysteine to phenylalanine. The entry retains the CDR3 DNA only, 39 bases that are in frame from base 1. The research as a whole found: Low levels of normalized T-cell clonal expansion were also seen in some patients who did not respond. After ivuxolimab, CD8+ T cells had more expanded clones than CD4+ T cells on average. At doses of 0.1 to 3.0 mg/kg, clonal expansion of both CD4+ and CD8+ T cells in blood was seen between baseline and week 6. Partial responders in the 0.1-3.0 mg/kg groups had among the lowest normalized peripheral clonal expansion, especially among CD8+ T cells. The antigen specificity of the clonally expanded peripheral T cells was not determined.

About this clone: Its recognized antigen is unknown. Nothing much larger sits one base from this clone, and base qualities are not available.

Patients with a history of autoimmune disease or receiving systemic immunosuppression were excluded from the trial. Peripheral blood for TCR sequencing was collected from all dose cohorts at baseline, on cycle 4 day 1, and on cycle 7 day 1. The samples were drawn from a first-in-human, open-label, multicenter phase I dose-escalation trial of ivuxolimab. Adults with locally advanced or metastatic head and neck squamous cell, hepatocellular, melanoma or renal cell carcinoma were enrolled in the trial. Before TCR sequencing, CD4+ T cells and CD8+ T cells from peripheral blood were sorted into separate populations. Genomic DNA was extracted from sorted cells for sequencing of the TCRbeta CDR3 region. The immunoSEQ Assay was used to sequence the TCRbeta CDR3 regions. In its TCRdb copy, this immuneACCESS table keeps in-frame sequences only and misses some clones. Where compared with another copy, unresolved V genes explain less than half of these, and the others have no known cause. This sample has 90,000 or so clones in its table, and about 90% of those were observed once. Clones ranked in the top ten supply under 9.5% of the sample.

The clonotype originates from an adult with an advanced solid tumor such as melanoma, head and neck, liver or kidney cancer. The rearranged segments are TRBV11-3 and TRBJ2-3, with an unclear D gene assignment. The specimen comprised CD4+ or CD8+ T cells sorted from blood, sampled in a trial of the OX40 agonist ivuxolimab. The CDR3 amino acid sequence is: CASSQDGSDTQYF. The DNA reads TGTGCCAGCAGCCAGGACGGTTCAGATACGCAGTATTTT.